A selection of T cell receptor beta chains follows, all from one sample in a study of beta chain features in type 1 diabetes. TCRdb's copy holds only in-frame clones and misses some; the assay was immunoSEQ multiplex PCR. The sample has almost 350,000 clones, approximately 8.2% seen once. The sample consisted of central memory CD4+ T cells from blood. All receptors come from a woman aged 18-35 years in good health. The CDR3 runs from the conserved cysteine through the conserved F or W. D genes are given only for firm matches. Size is stated for part of the rows, as once, few or many counts, or as a class when the clone is expanded.

V gene,D gene,clone size,J gene,CDR3 DNA,CDR3 protein
TRBV5-4,.,.,TRBJ2-2,TGTGCCAGCAGCTTACCACTAGCCGGCGGGGAGCTGTTTTTT,CASSLPLAGGELFF
TRBV18,.,few,TRBJ1-4,TGTGCCAGCTCACCAGATGGGGGTTTCGATGAAAAACTGTTTTTT,CASSPDGGFDEKLFF
TRBV7-9,.,many,TRBJ1-4,TGTGCCAGCAGCTTAAGGGGGTCCGCGGAAAAACTGTTTTTT,CASSLRGSAEKLFF
TRBV6-1,TRBD1,once,TRBJ2-1,TGTGCCAGCAGTCAGACAGGGTACGGGTACAATGAGCAGTTCTTC,CASSQTGYGYNEQFF
TRBV7-9,TRBD1,few,TRBJ1-2,TGTGCCAGCAGCCCGGGACAGGGAATCCATGGCTACACCTTC,CASSPGQGIHGYTF
TRBV19,TRBD1,.,TRBJ2-7,TGTGCCAGTAGTATCTCGGGACAGGCAAACTACGAGCAGTACTTC,CASSISGQANYEQYF
TRBV28,.,.,TRBJ1-2,TGTGCCAGCAGGCTCTCAGACTATGGCTACACCTTC,CASRLSDYGYTF
TRBV5-8,TRBD1,few,TRBJ2-5,TGTGCCAGCAGCTTGGCCCCGACAGGGGAAGAGACCCAGTACTTC,CASSLAPTGEETQYF
TRBV5-4,TRBD2,.,TRBJ2-7,TGTGCCAGCAGCTTGGGGGGGAGGGCCGAATTTGAGCAGTACTTC,CASSLGGRAEFEQYF
TRBV5-6,.,.,TRBJ1-2,TGTGCCAGCAGCGCTTCCGGGGCCAGCTATGGCTACACCTTC,CASSASGASYGYTF
TRBV7-3,TRBD1,.,TRBJ2-5,TGTGCCAGCAGCCAATCTCAGACAGGGTGGATGGTAGAGACCCAGTACTTC,CASSQSQTGWMVETQYF
TRBV2,TRBD2,.,TRBJ2-3,TGTGCCAGCAAGGTCGGACTAGTCTTAGATACGCAGTATTTT,CASKVGLVLDTQYF
TRBV6-5,.,few,TRBJ2-1,TGTGCCAGCCAAGACGGGACGAAGCAGTTCTTC,CASQDGTKQFF
TRBV14,.,many,TRBJ2-2,TGTGCCAGCAGCCAAGTTGGAGGGAACACCGGGGAGCTGTTTTTT,CASSQVGGNTGELFF
TRBV5-6,TRBD2,many,TRBJ2-3,TGTGCCAGCAGCCCAACACTAGCGGGAGGGACAGATACGCAGTATTTT,CASSPTLAGGTDTQYF
TRBV19,TRBD1,few,TRBJ2-2,TGTGCCAGTAGACCGGACAGGGAAGCGAACACCGGGGAGCTGTTTTTT,CASRPDREANTGELFF
TRBV7-9,.,few,TRBJ2-5,TGTGCCAGCAGCCAAGGCGCAAAGGAGACCCAGTACTTC,CASSQGAKETQYF
TRBV19,.,.,TRBJ2-1,TGTGCCAGTAGTATAGATGCCTGGTTCAATGAGCAGTTCTTC,CASSIDAWFNEQFF
TRBV9,.,.,TRBJ2-2,TGTGCCAGCAGCGTAGCTTCGGCACAGGGACCCTCGAACACCGGGGAGCTGTTTTTT,CASSVASAQGPSNTGELFF
TRBV7-2,TRBD2,few,TRBJ2-1,TGTGCCAGCAGCTTAGCCTGGACTAGCGGAAACCGTGGTGGCTCCTACAATGAGCAGTTCTTC,CASSLAWTSGNRGGSYNEQFF
TRBV18,.,many,TRBJ2-1,TGTGCCAGCTCACCATCGGTTACGTACAGGGACAATGAGCAGTTCTTC,CASSPSVTYRDNEQFF
TRBV10-3,TRBD2,few,TRBJ2-7,TGTGCCAGCAGTTACTCGACCCCGGGACTAGGCTACGAGCAGTACTTC,CASSYSTPGLGYEQYF
TRBV27,TRBD1,few,TRBJ1-1,TGTGCCAGCAGTTTTAACAGGGGAGGAACTGAAGCTTTCTTT,CASSFNRGGTEAFF